This T cell receptor (beta chain) was obtained from a study of regulatory T cells in long-lasting Graves disease. Noted time point: persistent/refractory GD, antithyroid drugs over 5 years with positive TRAb. Construction of the TCR library relied on RNA isolated from PBMCs. Ten or more counts support this clonotype. Libraries of TCR beta came from iRepertoire HTBI primers plus Arm-PCR of CDR3 regions. One entry per CDR3 protein, called by TCRdb with MiXCR from the multiplex PCR reads. The table has some 470,000 distinct CDR3 sequences, roughly 21% seen once. This TCR derives from a female donor with Graves disease. Sequencing was performed on peripheral blood mononuclear cells (PBMCs), taken when the disease was refractory, from a patient treated with antithyroid drugs.

The CDR3 bases are TGTGCCAGCAGTGCCGGGTTGTCCGGGGAGCTGTTTTTT. Protein: CASSAGLSGELFF. The chain joins TRBV27 to TRBJ2-2; D gene uncertain. In germline, CDR1 is MNHEY, CDR2 SMNVEV (reference sequence). The CDR3 runs to 13 residues. With 5 bases removed from V and 6 bases from J, the gap between germline ends came to 10 bases.